Detailed here is one T cell receptor beta chain. These data originate in a study of technical replicates of blood from a handful of donors. Repertoires were generated with immunoSEQ multiplex PCR, while TCRdb's copy carries only in-frame clones and drops some. The table includes around 58,000 clones, approximately 86% detected once. The sequencing input was PBMCs. This receptor was obtained from a human donor in good health. Some clones in this sample may be carry-over from other donors' samples.

CDR3 in amino acids: CASRSTSGRTYSYEQYF. Written as DNA, the CDR3 is TGTGCCAGCAGATCGACTAGCGGGAGGACCTACTCCTACGAGCAGTACTTC. This chain uses TRBV2 with TRBJ2-7, with 13 bases fitting TRBD2. Looked up from germline, CDR1 is SNHLY and CDR2 is FYNNEI. The V and J ends lost 6 bases and 0 bases, in that order; junction bases with no gene match: 8. The CDR3 sequence is 17 residues long.